The 24 T cell receptor beta chains given below trace back to one sample, sequenced in a study of T-cell memory formation after mild COVID-19. MiXCR was run by TCRdb on the 5' RACE reads, yielding one entry per CDR3 protein. This sample yields 250,000 to 300,000 distinct CDR3 sequences, of which 16% are seen a single time; roughly 23% belongs to the top ten. Sample: PBMCs or a T cell subset sorted from them (not recorded which). These TCRs come from a man aged 18-30 years who had mild COVID-19 (a few samples of this study predate the infection). Cell type and time point are not known.

In its sample, this clonotype was seen a few times. The chain recombines TRBV7-2 with TRBJ2-3; D may be TRBD1 or TRBD2 (6 bases each). V shed 7 bases and J shed 3 bases, with 20 bases lying between them. There are 16 residues in the CDR3. Germline V gene sequence: CDR1 SGHTA, CDR2 FQGNSA. The CDR3 region is CASTLLVGGMTDTQYF. The CDR3 coding sequence is TGTGCCAGCACCCTCTTAGTAGGGGGGATGACAGATACGCAGTATTTT.

V is TRBV5-1 and J is TRBJ1-2, with TRBD1 identical over 11 bases. There are 15 residues in the CDR3. The germline V gene encodes CDR1 SGHRS and CDR2 YFSETQ. Trimming removed 0 bases from V and 6 bases from J; junction bases left unmatched: 4. In nucleotides, the CDR3 is TGCGCCAGCAGCTTGGTTTGGACAGGGGGCGATGGCTACACCTTC. Translation gives CASSLVWTGGDGYTF.

This clonotype has ten or more counts. The chain joins TRBV7-9 to TRBJ2-3; a possible D gene is TRBD2 (5 bases). Germline CDR1 reads SEHNR; CDR2 reads FQNEAQ (reference sequence). This CDR3 is built from 14 residues. V lost 2 bases and J lost 3, with 9 bases in between. The CDR3 here is CASSLPRVTDTQYF. The DNA for the CDR3 is TGTGCCAGCAGCTTACCGCGGGTAACAGATACGCAGTATTTT.

This clonotype turned up a few times. The chain is built from TRBV28 and TRBJ1-5; 7 bases align to TRBD1. The CDR3 loop spans 15 amino acids. Germline V gene sequence: CDR1 MDHEN, CDR2 SYDVKM. Trimming took 3 bases from V and 2 from J; bases not matched to a gene: 4. CDR3 loop: CASSFYRGGNQPQHF. The CDR3 nucleotides are TGTGCCAGCAGTTTCTACAGGGGAGGCAATCAGCCCCAGCATTTT. Looking up the rest from reference TRBV28 and TRBJ1-5 gives the full variable domain: DVKVTQSSRYLVKRTGEKVFLECVQDMDHENMFWYRQDPGLGLRLIYFSYDVKMKEKGDIPEGYSVSREKKERFSLILESASTNQTSMYLCASSFYRGGNQPQHFGDGTRLSIL.

This clonotype was found many times. The chain has TRBV27 and TRBJ2-7; D is tentatively TRBD1 or TRBD2 (5 bases each). This CDR3 is built from 14 residues. V gave up 8 bases and J gave up 2 bases, with 16 bases separating them. Germline V lookup: CDR1 MNHEY, CDR2 SMNVEV (reference sequence). The CDR3 spells CASWDRQTPYEQYF. The CDR3 DNA follows: TGTGCCAGCTGGGACCGCCAAACACCCTACGAGCAGTACTTC.

This chain joins TRBV25-1 and TRBJ1-2, with TRBD1 as a possible D gene (5 bases). This CDR3 is 15 amino acids long. The V end lost 4 bases, the J end lost 2 bases, and 14 bases lay between the germline ends. Germline V gene sequence: CDR1 MGHDK, CDR2 SYGVNS. The CDR3 DNA is TGTGCCAGCAGTGTCACGGGGACTATAAACTATGGCTACACCTTC. It translates to CASSVTGTINYGYTF.

The chain carries TRBV10-3 and TRBJ2-3; 11 bases match TRBD2. V lost 0 bases, J lost 4 bases, and 0 bases stayed unmatched. Germline CDR1 is ENHRY and CDR2 is SYGVKD. This CDR3 has 15 residues. The CDR3 spells CAISESSGGADTQYF. CDR3 nucleotides: TGTGCCATCAGTGAGTCTAGCGGGGGGGCAGATACGCAGTATTTT.

The rearrangement uses TRBV5-1 and TRBJ1-1, with TRBD1 identical over 9 bases. This CDR3 is 16 amino acids long. Germline lookup yields CDR1 SGHRS and CDR2 YFSETQ. Trimming took 4 bases from V and 0 from J; bases not matched to a gene: 7. The CDR3 spells CASSITGTGMNTEAFF. In DNA, the CDR3 is TGCGCCAGCAGCATTACCGGGACAGGGATGAACACTGAAGCTTTCTTT.

The V and J genes are TRBV10-1 and TRBJ2-7; 7 nucleotides align to TRBD1. CDR1 and CDR2 from the germline V gene are WNHNN and SYGVQD (reference sequence). The CDR3 has 14 residues. The J segment lost 2 bases and the V segment lost 0 bases, leaving 1 base of the junction unmatched. The CDR3 DNA sequence: TGCGCCAGCAGTGAGTCAAGGGGGCCCTACGAGCAGTACTTC. This encodes CASSESRGPYEQYF.

V gene TRBV25-1 combines with J gene TRBJ1-6, with 8 bases matching TRBD1. This CDR3 region has 15 residues. V trimming: 6 bases; J trimming: 10 bases; junction bases outside the gene matches: 11. CDR1 MGHDK and CDR2 SYGVNS come from the germline V gene. The CDR3 loop is CASRGTGNIASPLHF. CDR3 bases: TGTGCCAGCAGGGGGACAGGTAATATCGCCTCACCCCTCCACTTT.

This clonotype was seen a handful of times. At one end the junction does not follow the germline gene, possibly because of a read error. V is TRBV12-3 or TRBV12-4 and J is TRBJ1-1, with D hard to call. This CDR3 is built from 14 residues. CDR3 sequence (DNA): TGTGCCAGCAGTTTAGGACGTCAGAACACTGAGGCTTTCTTT. It is translated as CASSLGRQNTEAFF.

The V and J genes are TRBV12-3 or TRBV12-4 and TRBJ2-7; no definite D call. Trimming cost V 5 bases and J 2 bases, with 10 bases left between them. This CDR3 has 13 amino acids. The CDR3 coding sequence is TGTGCCAGCAGTCCCGGACGGGCCTACGAGCAGTACGTC. Protein product: CASSPGRAYEQYV.

This clonotype was seen ten or more times. V and J are TRBV6-5 and TRBJ2-3; TRBD1 matches at 9 bases. This CDR3 is 15 amino acids long. V shed 2 bases and J 5 bases; nucleotides not matched to a gene: 5. Germline V gene sequence: CDR1 MNHEY, CDR2 SVGAGI. In nucleotides, the CDR3 is TGTGCCAGCAGTTACGGGACAGGGATCGGAGATACGCAGTATTTT. Translation gives CASSYGTGIGDTQYF.

The chain joins TRBV6-5 to TRBJ2-7, with 7 bases that match TRBD2. The CDR3 is 14 amino acids. The germline CDR1 and CDR2 sequences are MNHEY and SVGAGI. V lost 5 bases to trimming and J lost 1 base; unmatched junction nucleotides: 5. The CDR3 reads CASSPDGGSYEQYF. For the CDR3, the DNA is TGTGCCAGCAGTCCCGACGGGGGGTCCTACGAGCAGTACTTC.

The chain uses TRBV6-5 and TRBJ2-4, with 9 bases matching TRBD1. The V segment lost 5 bases and the J segment 13 bases; nucleotides outside the gene matches: 9. CDR1 MNHEY and CDR2 SVGAGI come from the germline V gene. The CDR3 has 13 residues. As DNA, the CDR3 is TGTGCCAGCAGTGTCCCGGGACAGGGAATACAGTACTTC. It codes for CASSVPGQGIQYF.

J is TRBJ2-7 and V is TRBV10-3; 7 bases are a match to TRBD2. In germline, CDR1 is ENHRY, CDR2 SYGVKD. V was clipped by 6 bases and J by 7 bases; unmatched bases: 6. The CDR3 consists of 12 residues. In DNA, the CDR3 is TGTGCCATCAGCGAGACCGGGGGGGAGCAGTACTTC. It translates to CAISETGGEQYF.

This clonotype has more than one count but fewer than ten. V gene TRBV7-9 combines with J gene TRBJ1-1, with D perhaps TRBD1 (5 bases). Deletions cut 3 bases from V and 10 bases from J, with 9 bases between. The CDR3 extends over 11 amino acids. Germline-derived CDR1 and CDR2 are SEHNR and FQNEAQ (reference sequence). The CDR3 region has the DNA TGTGCCAGCAGCTTGCTCGGGGGAGCTTTCTTT. Translated, it gives CASSLLGGAFF.

This clonotype was counted only a few times. This chain connects TRBV7-9 to TRBJ2-7; tentatively, D is TRBD1 (5 bases). The CDR3 loop spans 15 amino acids. Germline CDR1 reads SEHNR; CDR2 reads FQNEAQ (reference sequence). V was pared by 5 bases and J by 5 bases, with 19 bases between. CDR3 bases: TGTGCCAGCAGCGCAACTGGGGCCTTTATGGACGAGCAGTACTTC. It encodes CASSATGAFMDEQYF. Together with reference TRBV7-9 and TRBJ2-7, the CDR3 gives the full variable domain: DTGVSQNPRHKITKRGQNVTFRCDPISEHNRLYWYRQTLGQGPEFLTYFQNEAQLEKSRLLSDRFSAERPKGSFSTLEIQRTEQGDSAMYLCASSATGAFMDEQYFGPGTRLTVT.

This rearrangement joins TRBV29-1 to TRBJ2-1, with 10 bases matching TRBD2. Germline lookup yields CDR1 SQVTM and CDR2 ANQGSEA. The CDR3 is made up of 17 amino acids. The V and J ends lost 3 bases and 0 bases, in that order; junction bases with no gene match: 8. This chain's CDR3 is CSVEGLAGVLSYNEQFF. Here the CDR3 DNA reads TGCAGCGTTGAGGGGCTAGCGGGGGTGCTCTCCTACAATGAGCAGTTCTTC.

V is TRBV7-9 and J is TRBJ1-4, with D perhaps matching TRBD1 (5 bases). The CDR3 covers 19 residues. Trimming removed 0 bases from V and 6 bases from J, with 23 bases in between. Germline V gives CDR1 SEHNR, CDR2 FQNEAQ (reference sequence). CDR3 in amino acids: CASSLAFNLMGRLDEKLFF. The CDR3 DNA reads TGTGCCAGCAGCTTAGCGTTTAATCTTATGGGACGCCTAGATGAAAAACTGTTTTTT. The full variable domain, with the rest looked up from reference TRBV7-9 and TRBJ1-4, is DTGVSQNPRHKITKRGQNVTFRCDPISEHNRLYWYRQTLGQGPEFLTYFQNEAQLEKSRLLSDRFSAERPKGSFSTLEIQRTEQGDSAMYLCASSLAFNLMGRLDEKLFFGSGTQLSVL.

This clonotype was found a few times. The rearrangement joins TRBV27 to TRBJ2-1, with D hard to call. V lost 0 bases to trimming and J lost 2 bases, with 11 bases between them. The CDR3 sequence is 16 residues long. The germline CDR1 and CDR2 sequences are MNHEY and SMNVEV (reference sequence). CDR3 DNA sequence: TGTGCCAGCAGTTTATCTTGGCGGATGGCCTACAATGAGCAGTTCTTC. Translated, it gives CASSLSWRMAYNEQFF.

The rearrangement links TRBV5-1 to TRBJ2-2, with D uncertain. The germline V gene has CDR1 SGHRS and CDR2 YFSETQ. The CDR3 has 16 amino acids. Trimming removed 1 base from V and 2 bases from J, with 12 bases in between. CDR3: CASSLPPTANTGELFF. DNA for the CDR3: TGCGCCAGCAGCTTGCCCCCAACAGCTAACACCGGGGAGCTGTTTTTT.

The J gene is TRBJ1-1, the V gene TRBV7-9, with 8 bases identical to TRBD1. V was pared by 5 bases and J by 6 bases, with 11 bases of the junction left unmatched. The germline V gene has CDR1 SEHNR and CDR2 FQNEAQ (reference sequence). The CDR3 has 15 residues. The DNA of the CDR3 is TGTGCCAGCAGCCTGAATACAGGGGGAAGGGCTGAAGCTTTCTTT. It translates to CASSLNTGGRAEAFF.

J is TRBJ1-1 and V is TRBV6-1; D possibly corresponds to TRBD1 (6 bases). CDR1 is MNHNS, CDR2 SASEGT, per germline. The CDR3 spans 14 residues. Trimming took 9 bases from V and 0 from J, leaving 14 bases between them. CDR3 in amino acids: CASHHTGLNTEAFF. DNA of the CDR3: TGTGCCAGTCACCATACAGGGTTGAACACTGAAGCTTTCTTT.